The rows below give T cell receptor beta chains drawn from one sample of a study of shared clonotypes between healthy human individuals. Produced via immunoSEQ multiplex PCR; TCRdb's table is partial and in-frame only. The table shows about 2.1 million clones, with about 93% occurring only once. The sequencing sample was made of naive CD8+ T cells from PBMCs. These receptors originate from a man aged 18 to 30 in good health. Some clones in this sample may be carry-over from other donors' samples. CDR3s include the opening cysteine and the closing phenylalanine or tryptophan. Fields, in order: clone size, D gene, J gene, V gene, CDR3 protein, CDR3 DNA. The D gene is left open where the match is weak. Expanded clones get a size class; other rows say once, few or many, or leave the size out.

>-|-|TRBJ1-5|TRBV2
CASMVEANQPQHF
TGTGCCAGCATGGTGGAAGCCAATCAGCCCCAGCATTTT
>-|-|TRBJ2-7|TRBV2
CASSGTDRGSYEQYF
TGTGCCAGCAGCGGAACCGACAGAGGGTCCTACGAGCAGTACTTC
>-|-|TRBJ2-3|TRBV25-1
CASSEPRWVIRGDTQYF
TGTGCCAGCAGTGAACCGAGATGGGTGATCCGGGGAGATACGCAGTATTTT
>-|TRBD1|TRBJ1-2|TRBV13
CASSFYGQANYGYTF
TGTGCCAGCAGCTTCTATGGACAGGCTAACTATGGCTACACCTTC
>-|-|TRBJ2-3|TRBV27
CASSFALARSTDTQYF
TGTGCCAGCAGTTTCGCGCTAGCACGGAGCACAGATACGCAGTATTTT
>-|TRBD2|TRBJ2-1|TRBV11-2
CASSYGGSSYNEQFF
TGTGCCAGCAGCTACGGCGGGAGCTCCTACAATGAGCAGTTCTTC
>-|TRBD2|TRBJ2-7|TRBV27
CASRPRLAPTYEQYF
TGTGCCAGCAGGCCCCGACTAGCGCCAACCTACGAGCAGTACTTC
>once|-|TRBJ2-1|TRBV7-3
CASSLLPSWDDEQFF
TGTGCCAGCAGCTTGCTTCCTAGCTGGGACGATGAGCAGTTCTTC
>-|TRBD1|TRBJ1-1|TRBV6-5
CASSSDRGPIEAFF
TGTGCCAGCAGTTCCGACAGGGGGCCTATTGAAGCTTTCTTT
>-|-|TRBJ2-1|TRBV5-1
CASSLSEWGDNEQFF
TGCGCCAGCAGCTTATCGGAATGGGGGGACAATGAGCAGTTCTTC
>-|-|TRBJ2-7|TRBV27
CASSFGQGFSYEQYF
TGTGCCAGCAGTTTCGGCCAGGGCTTCTCCTACGAGCAGTACTTC
>-|-|TRBJ2-7|TRBV27
CASSLYRTASYEQYF
TGTGCCAGCAGTTTATACAGGACAGCTTCCTACGAGCAGTACTTC
>-|TRBD2|TRBJ2-1|TRBV9
CASSEGTTSYNEQFF
TGTGCCAGCAGCGAAGGGACTACCTCCTACAATGAGCAGTTCTTC
>few|TRBD1|TRBJ1-1|TRBV29-1
CSGQQGGTEAFF
TGCAGCGGACAACAGGGGGGGACTGAAGCTTTCTTT
>few|TRBD1|TRBJ2-1|TRBV27
CASSLSTGSEQFF
TGTGCCAGCAGTTTATCGACAGGGAGCGAGCAGTTCTTC
>-|TRBD1|TRBJ2-1|TRBV29-1
CSVEGGRGPYNEQFF
TGCAGCGTTGAAGGGGGCAGGGGGCCCTACAATGAGCAGTTCTTC
>-|TRBD1|TRBJ2-7|TRBV7-2
CATFPLGTGNFYEQYF
TGTGCCACCTTTCCCCTCGGGACAGGGAACTTCTACGAGCAGTACTTC
>-|-|TRBJ1-1|TRBV9
CASSVGKGHGEAFF
TGTGCCAGCAGCGTAGGGAAAGGGCATGGAGAAGCTTTCTTT
>-|TRBD2|TRBJ2-3|TRBV5-1
CASSPFTGTSGTDTQYF
TGCGCCAGCAGCCCATTTACCGGGACTAGCGGCACAGATACGCAGTATTTT
>-|TRBD1|TRBJ2-7|TRBV27
CASSWDRGDEQYF
TGTGCCAGCAGCTGGGACAGGGGGGACGAGCAGTACTTC
>-|-|TRBJ2-7|TRBV10-3
CAIMPQGGYEQYF
TGTGCCATCATGCCGCAGGGGGGCTACGAGCAGTACTTC
>few|-|TRBJ1-4|TRBV25-1
CASSDSVNEKLFF
TGTGCCAGCAGTGATTCGGTCAATGAAAAACTGTTTTTT
>-|-|TRBJ2-3|TRBV5-1
CASSPNRQGLLDTQYF
TGCGCCAGCAGCCCTAACCGACAGGGACTTCTAGATACGCAGTATTTT
>-|-|TRBJ2-7|TRBV4-1
CASSRPLGYEQYF
TGCGCCAGCAGCCGGCCATTGGGGTACGAGCAGTACTTC
>-|-|TRBJ2-7|TRBV4-1
CASSQELRQGGVYEQYF
TGCGCCAGCAGCCAAGAGTTACGACAGGGAGGAGTTTACGAGCAGTACTTC
>-|TRBD2|TRBJ2-2|TRBV7-8
CASSLEPALAGGPTGELFF
TGTGCCAGCAGCTTAGAGCCTGCACTAGCGGGAGGGCCTACCGGGGAGCTGTTTTTT
>-|-|TRBJ1-1|TRBV19
CASSIRTNHRVVEAFF
TGTGCCAGTAGTATCCGCACAAATCACAGGGTGGTTGAAGCTTTCTTT
>-|-|TRBJ2-7|TRBV7-9
CASSPGRHYEQYF
TGTGCCAGCAGCCCTGGGCGCCACTACGAGCAGTACTTC
>few|-|TRBJ2-4|TRBV30
CAWEPGRAKNIQYF
TGTGCCTGGGAGCCCGGTCGAGCCAAAAACATTCAGTACTTC
>-|-|TRBJ2-2|TRBV27
CASSGKRRDTGELFF
TGTGCCAGCAGCGGGAAACGAAGGGACACCGGGGAGCTGTTTTTT
>-|-|TRBJ1-2|TRBV28
CASSTGFGYTF
TGTGCCAGCAGTACAGGGTTCGGCTACACCTTC
>-|TRBD1|TRBJ2-5|TRBV6-6
CASTLTGAQETQYF
TGTGCCAGCACCTTGACAGGGGCCCAAGAGACCCAGTACTTC
>-|-|TRBJ2-3|TRBV6-6
CASSYPEGTDTQYF
TGTGCCAGCAGTTACCCGGAGGGCACAGATACGCAGTATTTT
>-|-|TRBJ2-7|TRBV6-6
CASSGAPGSPSYEQYF
TGTGCCAGCAGCGGGGCCCCAGGTTCCCCTTCCTACGAGCAGTACTTC
>-|-|TRBJ2-1|TRBV27
CASSLPRDSQYREQFF
TGTGCCAGCAGTTTACCGCGGGACTCTCAATACCGGGAGCAGTTCTTC
>-|-|TRBJ2-2|TRBV9
CASRAANTGELFF
TGTGCCAGCAGGGCGGCTAACACCGGGGAGCTGTTTTTT
>-|TRBD1|TRBJ1-2|TRBV9
CASSLSQGRPSNYGYTF
TGTGCCAGCAGCCTATCACAGGGGCGCCCCTCTAACTATGGCTACACCTTC
>-|TRBD1|TRBJ2-3|TRBV27
CASSPGQGSTDTQYF
TGTGCCAGCAGTCCCGGACAGGGTAGCACAGATACGCAGTATTTT
>-|TRBD1|TRBJ1-1|TRBV19
CASSPRQGFHTEAFF
TGTGCCAGTAGTCCACGACAGGGATTTCACACTGAAGCTTTCTTT
>-|-|TRBJ2-1|TRBV9
CASSVVGDNEQFF
TGTGCCAGCAGCGTAGTCGGAGACAATGAGCAGTTCTTC
>-|-|TRBJ2-2|TRBV30
CAWSVLNTGELFF
TGTGCCTGGAGTGTACTGAACACCGGGGAGCTGTTTTTT
>-|TRBD2|TRBJ2-3|TRBV9
CASSGELAVRDTQYF
TGTGCCAGCAGCGGAGAACTAGCGGTCCGGGATACGCAGTATTTT
>-|-|TRBJ2-3|TRBV15
CATSIRASFTDTQYF
TGTGCCACCAGCATCCGGGCCTCATTCACAGATACGCAGTATTTT
>-|-|TRBJ2-1|TRBV4-3
CASSQVTPYNEQFF
TGCGCCAGCAGCCAAGTAACACCCTACAATGAGCAGTTCTTC
>-|TRBD2|TRBJ2-5|TRBV11-2
CASSLGGRALGETQYF
TGTGCCAGCAGCTTAGGCGGGAGGGCCCTCGGGGAGACCCAGTACTTC
>once|TRBD2|TRBJ2-1|TRBV7-9
CASSSGTSGSSYNEQFF
TGTGCCAGCAGCTCCGGGACTAGCGGGAGCTCCTACAATGAGCAGTTCTTC
>once|-|TRBJ2-1|TRBV2
CAGSADNEQFF
TGTGCCGGGTCGGCGGACAATGAGCAGTTCTTC
>once|-|TRBJ2-5|TRBV5-5
CASSSPGWETQYF
TGTGCCAGCAGCTCCCCCGGGTGGGAGACCCAGTACTTC
>-|TRBD1|TRBJ2-1|TRBV9
CASSVSSGQGYNEQFF
TGTGCCAGCAGCGTTAGCTCCGGACAGGGCTACAATGAGCAGTTCTTC
>once|-|TRBJ2-7|TRBV7-8
CASSSADQVEQYF
TGTGCCAGCAGCTCGGCTGATCAGGTCGAGCAGTACTTC
>-|-|TRBJ2-2|TRBV27
CASTFSAANTGELFF
TGTGCCAGCACTTTTTCCGCCGCGAACACCGGGGAGCTGTTTTTT
>-|TRBD1|TRBJ1-1|TRBV5-1
CASSLGRGRGSTEAFF
TGCGCCAGCAGCTTGGGGAGGGGGCGAGGGTCCACTGAAGCTTTCTTT
>-|-|TRBJ2-2|TRBV7-3
CASSLFGTTNTGELFF
TGTGCCAGCAGCTTATTCGGGACCACGAACACCGGGGAGCTGTTTTTT
>-|-|TRBJ2-4|TRBV27
CASSLAGAHDIQYF
TGTGCCAGCAGTTTAGCGGGGGCTCACGACATTCAGTACTTC
>once|TRBD2|TRBJ2-2|TRBV10-2
CASSDPLGLAGFDTGELFF
TGCGCCAGCAGTGACCCTTTGGGACTAGCGGGTTTCGACACCGGGGAGCTGTTTTTT
>-|TRBD1|TRBJ1-1|TRBV19
CASTTGGAWAATEAFF
TGTGCCAGTACAACAGGGGGCGCTTGGGCGGCCACTGAAGCTTTCTTT
>-|TRBD2|TRBJ2-7|TRBV13
CASGPGGSLAYEQYF
TGTGCCAGCGGCCCCGGCGGGAGTTTGGCCTACGAGCAGTACTTC
>-|-|TRBJ1-2|TRBV19
CASSIEHLRGFYGYTF
TGTGCCAGTAGTATCGAACACCTCAGGGGTTTCTATGGCTACACCTTC
>-|TRBD2|TRBJ2-1|TRBV28
CASSTSGLADPPSSYNEQFF
TGTGCCAGCAGTACTTCCGGACTAGCGGATCCTCCGTCTTCCTACAATGAGCAGTTCTTC